This T cell receptor (beta chain) came from a study of siplizumab effects on memory and regulatory T cells (dated by TCRdb to between 2018 and 2021). About the investigation overall: The study examined how the anti-CD2 antibody siplizumab affects alloreactive T-cell subsets in allogeneic mixed lymphocyte reactions built from human PBMCs.

The CDR3, from cysteine to phenylalanine, totals 15 residues. The retained sequence is limited to the CDR3, 45 bases, with the frame set at the first base. From the germline V gene (reference sequence), CDR1 is GTSNPN and CDR2 is SVGIG. The V end gives up 1 base and the J end 5 bases, leaving 3 bases in the junction not matched to a gene. TCRbeta CDR3 sequencing was performed on sorted unstimulated T cells and on proliferating T cells recovered from mixed lymphocyte reactions. Fresh whole blood from fewer than 12 HLA-typed healthy donors was used to isolate PBMCs. Library creation used the immunoSEQ multiplex PCR assay. Approximately 100,000 TCR templates per sample were assayed on the deep sequencing platform. Genomic DNA extracted from sorted T cells was used for TCRbeta CDR3 sequencing. Under the source paper's analysis protocol: The R programming language was used for the clonal analysis of the TCRbeta CDR3 data. Unstimulated samples were compared with post-reaction CFSE-low samples to define alloreactive CD4+ and CD8+ clones. By matching sequences to the repertoires of sorted unstimulated Treg and non-Treg cells, each alloreactive CD4+ clone was assigned a regulatory or non-regulatory origin. Entries here come from immuneACCESS through TCRdb and include only in-frame sequences with V and J called. Some clones fail to appear in such tables; in the studies checked, an unresolved V gene covers under half of the shortfall, and the cause of the remainder is unknown. The D gene and trimming were derived from the DNA, and the V and J assignments and clone size from that table. This sample comprises about 110,000 clones, around nine tenths of them detected only once. 1% to 1.5% of the sample belongs to the ten largest clones.

In the case of this clone: This clone's antigen is unknown. Qualities for individual bases were not recorded, and no much larger clone is one base off.

Study-wide conclusions, independent of this receptor: The cumulative frequency of alloreactive sequences traceable to unstimulated CD4+ memory T cells was significantly reduced by siplizumab. A naive or memory phenotype could not be assigned to roughly 75-95% of proliferating CD4+ or CD8+ clones. In reactions with siplizumab, an average of approximately 69% of mappable alloreactive CD4+ clones were Treg-derived, compared with roughly 26% in control reactions. Whether proliferating Tregs from siplizumab cultures were suppressive was not functionally confirmed. Unstimulated naive T cells appeared more diverse than memory T cells, and naive cells seemed to contribute substantially to the alloresponse. Because sequences at frequencies below about 10^-5 were poorly captured, only a minor fraction of alloreactive clones could be mapped back to unstimulated subsets.

The chain uses TRBV30 and TRBJ2-3; the central 13 bases match TRBD2. The sample taken for sequencing was CD4+ T cells sorted from blood. This TCR was sampled from a human donor in good health. The CDR3 here reads CAWSAGLAGIDTQYF. Here is the DNA: TGTGCCTGGAGTGCGGGACTAGCGGGGATAGATACGCAGTATTTT.